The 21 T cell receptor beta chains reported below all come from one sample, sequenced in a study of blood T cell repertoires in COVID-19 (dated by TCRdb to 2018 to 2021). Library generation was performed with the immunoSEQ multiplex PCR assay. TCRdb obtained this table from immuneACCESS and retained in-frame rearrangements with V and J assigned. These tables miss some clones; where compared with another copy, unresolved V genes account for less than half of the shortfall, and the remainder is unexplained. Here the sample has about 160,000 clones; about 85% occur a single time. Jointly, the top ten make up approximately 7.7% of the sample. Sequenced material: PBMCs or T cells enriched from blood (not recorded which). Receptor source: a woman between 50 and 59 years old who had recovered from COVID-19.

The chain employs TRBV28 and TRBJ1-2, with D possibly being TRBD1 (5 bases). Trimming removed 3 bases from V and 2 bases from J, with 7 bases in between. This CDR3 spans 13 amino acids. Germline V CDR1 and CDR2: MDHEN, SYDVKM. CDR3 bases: TGTGCCAGCAGTTTTGACAGAAACTATGGCTACACCTTC. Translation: CASSFDRNYGYTF.

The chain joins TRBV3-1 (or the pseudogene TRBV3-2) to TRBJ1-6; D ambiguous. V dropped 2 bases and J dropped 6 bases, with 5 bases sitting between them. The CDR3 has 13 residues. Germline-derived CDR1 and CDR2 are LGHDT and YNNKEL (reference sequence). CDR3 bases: TGTGCCAGCAGCCAAAGCGCTAATTCACCCCTCCACTTT. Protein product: CASSQSANSPLHF.

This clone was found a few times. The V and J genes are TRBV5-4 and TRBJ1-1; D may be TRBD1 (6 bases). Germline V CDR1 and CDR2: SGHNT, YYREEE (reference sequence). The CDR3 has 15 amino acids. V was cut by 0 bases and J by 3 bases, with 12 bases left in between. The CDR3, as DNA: TGTGCCAGCAGCTTGGCCGACAGGTCCCACACTGAAGCTTTCTTT. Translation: CASSLADRSHTEAFF.

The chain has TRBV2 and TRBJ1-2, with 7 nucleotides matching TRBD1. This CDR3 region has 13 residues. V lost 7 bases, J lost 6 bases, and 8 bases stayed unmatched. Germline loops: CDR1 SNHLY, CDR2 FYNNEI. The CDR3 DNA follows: TGTGCCAGCAATCCACAGGGGTCGGATGGCTACACCTTC. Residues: CASNPQGSDGYTF.

CDR3 coding DNA: TGTGCCAGCAGCTTAGGGAGGTCAGCGACCACTGAAGCTTTCTTT. This encodes CASSLGRSATTEAFF. This rearrangement joins TRBV11-1 to TRBJ1-1; no firm D call. V lost 1 base to trimming and J lost 4 bases, with 13 bases between them. The length of the CDR3 is 15 residues. Germline V gene data show CDR1 as SGHAT and CDR2 as FQDESV (reference sequence).

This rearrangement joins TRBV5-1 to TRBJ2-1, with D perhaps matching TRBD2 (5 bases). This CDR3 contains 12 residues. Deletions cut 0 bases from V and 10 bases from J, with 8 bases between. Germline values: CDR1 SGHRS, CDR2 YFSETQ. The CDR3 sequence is CASSLARREQFF. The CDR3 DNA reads TGCGCCAGCAGCTTGGCCCGGAGGGAGCAGTTCTTC.

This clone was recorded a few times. Written as DNA, the CDR3 is TGTGCCACCCCAGGATCATACCTCTCCTACGAGCAGTACTTC. The encoded protein is CATPGSYLSYEQYF. This chain links TRBV24-1 with TRBJ2-7, with D unresolved. V shed 9 bases and J shed 0 bases, with 14 bases lying between them. There are 14 residues in the CDR3. Germline V CDR1 and CDR2: KGHDR, SFDVKD.

CDR3 sequence reads: CARAGTGRNYNEQFF. The CDR3 coding sequence is TGTGCCAGGGCGGGGACAGGCCGTAACTACAATGAGCAGTTCTTC. The V call is TRBV2, the J call TRBJ2-1, with TRBD1 identical over 8 bases. CDR1 is SNHLY and CDR2 is FYNNEI in the germline V gene. V was clipped by 9 bases and J by 3 bases; unmatched bases: 10. The CDR3 has 15 amino acids.

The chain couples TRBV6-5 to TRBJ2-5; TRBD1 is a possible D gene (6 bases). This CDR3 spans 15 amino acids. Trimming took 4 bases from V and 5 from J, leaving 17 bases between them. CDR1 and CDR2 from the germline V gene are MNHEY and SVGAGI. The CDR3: CASSSPVGARETQYF. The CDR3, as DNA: TGTGCCAGCAGTTCCCCGGTGGGGGCGAGGGAGACCCAGTACTTC.

DNA for the CDR3: TGTGCCAGCAGTTTCCGCTCTGGAAACACCATATATTTT. Residues: CASSFRSGNTIYF. The genes are TRBV12-3 or TRBV12-4 and TRBJ1-3; D gene uncertain. Trimming removed 3 bases from V and 0 bases from J, with 3 bases in between. The CDR3 runs 13 residues.

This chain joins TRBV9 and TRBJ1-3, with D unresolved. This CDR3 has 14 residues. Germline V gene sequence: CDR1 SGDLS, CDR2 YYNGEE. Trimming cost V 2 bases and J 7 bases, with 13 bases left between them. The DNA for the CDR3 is TGTGCCAGCAGCGTCGGAGAGTTCGGGAACACCATATATTTT. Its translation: CASSVGEFGNTIYF.

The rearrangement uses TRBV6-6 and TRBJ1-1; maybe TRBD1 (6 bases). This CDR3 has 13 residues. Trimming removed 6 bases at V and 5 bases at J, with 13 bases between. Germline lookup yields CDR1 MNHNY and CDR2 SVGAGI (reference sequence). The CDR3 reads CASRSTGVTEAFF. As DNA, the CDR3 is TGTGCCAGCAGATCGACAGGAGTTACTGAAGCTTTCTTT.

The CDR3 sequence is CASHPPGGSDTQYF. The CDR3 DNA is TGTGCCAGCCACCCCCCGGGGGGGTCAGATACGCAGTATTTT. The gene calls are TRBV6-5 and TRBJ2-3; 8 bases align to TRBD2. In germline, CDR1 is MNHEY, CDR2 SVGAGI. Trimming cost V 8 bases and J 4 bases; bases outside gene matches: 8. The CDR3 length is 14 residues.

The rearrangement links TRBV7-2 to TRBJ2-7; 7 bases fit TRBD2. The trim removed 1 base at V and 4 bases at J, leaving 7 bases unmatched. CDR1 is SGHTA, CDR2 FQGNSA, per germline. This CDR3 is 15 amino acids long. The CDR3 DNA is TGTGCCAGCAGCTTAGAGCGGGGCGCGGGGTACGAGCAGTACTTC. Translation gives CASSLERGAGYEQYF.

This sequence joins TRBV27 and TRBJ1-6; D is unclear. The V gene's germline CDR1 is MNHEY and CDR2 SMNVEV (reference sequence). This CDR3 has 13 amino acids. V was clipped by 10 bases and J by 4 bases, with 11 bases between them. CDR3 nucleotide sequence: TGTGCCACCGCGGCGTCTTATAATTCACCCCTCCACTTT. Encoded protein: CATAASYNSPLHF.

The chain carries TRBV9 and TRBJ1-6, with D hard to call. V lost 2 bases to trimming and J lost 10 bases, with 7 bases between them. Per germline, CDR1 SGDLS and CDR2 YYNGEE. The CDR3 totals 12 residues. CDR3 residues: CASSVGRSPLHF. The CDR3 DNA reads TGTGCCAGCAGCGTGGGCAGATCACCCCTCCACTTT.

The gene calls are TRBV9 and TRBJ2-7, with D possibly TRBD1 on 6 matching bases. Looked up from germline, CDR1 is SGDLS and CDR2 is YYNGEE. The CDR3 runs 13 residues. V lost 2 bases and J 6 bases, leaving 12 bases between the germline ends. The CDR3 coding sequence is TGTGCCAGCAGCGTTGGGACACCCTCCGAGCAGTACTTC. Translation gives CASSVGTPSEQYF.

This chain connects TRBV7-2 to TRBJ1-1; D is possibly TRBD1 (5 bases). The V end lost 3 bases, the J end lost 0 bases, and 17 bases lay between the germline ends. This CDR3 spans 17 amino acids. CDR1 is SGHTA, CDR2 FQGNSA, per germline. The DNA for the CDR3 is TGTGCCAGCAGCTTCATCCCTAGTCGGGGGGTGAACACTGAAGCTTTCTTT. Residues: CASSFIPSRGVNTEAFF.

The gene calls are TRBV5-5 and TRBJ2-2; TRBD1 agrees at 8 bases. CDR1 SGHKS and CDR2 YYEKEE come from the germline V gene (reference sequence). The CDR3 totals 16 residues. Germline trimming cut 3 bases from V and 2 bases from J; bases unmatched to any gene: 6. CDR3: CASSSLTGANTGELFF. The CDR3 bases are TGTGCCAGCAGCTCCCTGACAGGGGCTAACACCGGGGAGCTGTTTTTT. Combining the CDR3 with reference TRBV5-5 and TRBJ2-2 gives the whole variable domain DAGVTQSPTHLIKTRGQQVTLRCSPISGHKSVSWYQQVLGQGPQFIFQYYEKEERGRGNFPDRFSARQFPNYSSELNVNALLLGDSALYLCASSSLTGANTGELFFGEGSRLTVL.

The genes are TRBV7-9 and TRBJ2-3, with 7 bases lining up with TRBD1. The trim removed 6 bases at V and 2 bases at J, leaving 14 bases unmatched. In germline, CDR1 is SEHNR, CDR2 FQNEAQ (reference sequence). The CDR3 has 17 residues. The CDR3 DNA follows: TGTGCCAGCAGAGTGGGTAGGACAGGTTATTCCACAGATACGCAGTATTTT. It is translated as CASRVGRTGYSTDTQYF.

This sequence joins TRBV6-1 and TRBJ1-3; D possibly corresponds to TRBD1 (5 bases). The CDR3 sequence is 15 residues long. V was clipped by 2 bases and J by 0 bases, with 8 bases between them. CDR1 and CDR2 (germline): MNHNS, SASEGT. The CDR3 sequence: CASSEYTGSGNTIYF. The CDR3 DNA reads TGTGCCAGCAGTGAATACACAGGCTCTGGAAACACCATATATTTT.